This T cell receptor beta chain was recorded in a study of T cell repertoires in cytomegalovirus infection. TCRdb passed the reads through MiXCR, listing each CDR3 protein once. Found here are 200,000 to 300,000 distinct CDR3 sequences, about 13% of them singletons; the top ten hold 8.5% to 9%. The sample holds a few counts of this clonotype. Trimming took off 5 bases at V and 4 bases at J, with 8 bases between the two ends. Per the germline V gene, CDR1 is MDHEN and CDR2 is SYDVKM. The CDR3 covers 12 residues. What was sequenced was PBMCs. The chain couples TRBV28 to TRBJ1-2; D is undetermined. This TCR derives from a human donor in good health (CMV status not recorded). Some clones in this sample may be carry-over from other donors' samples. This chain's CDR3 is CASSPPFYGYTF. CDR3 in DNA: TGTGCCAGCAGTCCCCCCTTCTATGGCTACACCTTC.